This T cell receptor (beta chain) came from a study of blood T cell repertoires in COVID-19. On the study more broadly: The origin of the acute and convalescent COVID-19 samples was the United States, Italy and Spain. Sample material is recorded as cDNA or gDNA derived from T cells, B-cell-depleted T cells, or PBMCs.

Trimming stripped 4 bases from V and 4 bases from J, with 11 bases between. Germline V gives CDR1 MNHEY, CDR2 SVGEGT. The CDR3 contains 14 residues. Method: immunoSEQ multiplex PCR; TCRdb's copy keeps in-frame clones and lacks some. The data hold approximately 97,000 clones, with roughly 80% observed a single time. The chain employs TRBV6-2 or TRBV6-3 and TRBJ1-5; maybe TRBD1 (6 bases). This receptor was identified in a man in his sixties with acute or convalescent COVID-19. The material sequenced was peripheral blood. The CDR3 loop is CASSLQGENQPQHF. Written as DNA, the CDR3 is TGTGCCAGCAGTTTACAGGGAGAGAATCAGCCCCAGCATTTT.